The source of this TCR beta chain is a study of beta chain features in type 1 diabetes. Of the isolated RNA, all was reverse transcribed, and so the sequenced material was expressed TCRB transcripts. Using immunoSEQ multiplex PCR, the repertoire was profiled, and TCRdb retains in-frame clones only, with some absent. The sample contains roughly 260,000 clones, 20% of which appear only once. V was clipped by 2 bases and J by 1 base, with 9 bases between them. The germline gives CDR1 SGHDT, CDR2 YYEEEE. The CDR3 has 14 amino acids. Notes on this clone: The antigen is unknown.

Study outcomes and limitations: Patients with Type 1 diabetes showed moderately but significantly shorter TCRB CDR3s in all four CD4+ subsets. It was among patients, rather than healthy donors, that naive, central memory and Treg TCRB repertoires appeared more similar. The question left open here concerned HLA type influencing TCRB rearrangement.

This receptor was identified in a woman between 40 and 55 years old with type 1 diabetes. This chain links TRBV5-6 with TRBJ1-1; D gene ambiguous. The specimen sequenced was naive CD4+ T cells from blood. The CDR3 coding sequence is TGTGCCAGCAGCTTAAGACGGGGGAACACTGAAGCTTTCTTT. Translating gives CASSLRRGNTEAFF.